The 10 T cell receptor beta chains reported below all come from one sample, sequenced in a study of identical twins. TCRdb called the 5' RACE reads again in MiXCR, with one record for every CDR3 protein. The table has 450,000 to 650,000 distinct CDR3 sequences, roughly 9.5% seen once. The same data also contributed to another study, on yellow fever vaccine responses in identical twins.

Sequenced input: PBMCs. Receptors originate from a woman between 18 and 30 years old in good health.

The chain combines TRBV6-5 with TRBJ2-1; TRBD1 aligns across 9 bases. With V trimmed by 4 bases and J by 10 bases, 5 bases remained unmatched. The germline CDR1 and CDR2 sequences are MNHEY and SVGAGI. The CDR3 contains 13 residues. CDR3 coding DNA: TGTGCCAGCAGTTCACAGGGGGCAGGGGAGCAGTTCTTC. Its protein product is CASSSQGAGEQFF.

V is TRBV20-1 and J is TRBJ2-7, with 11 bases fitting TRBD1. The CDR3 has 16 residues. Germline V CDR1 and CDR2: DFQATT, SNEGSKA (reference sequence). V lost 2 bases and J lost 3; bases outside the gene matches: 9. The CDR3 loop is CSARLIGTGGRYEQYF. CDR3 DNA: TGCAGTGCTAGATTAATCGGGACAGGGGGACGCTACGAGCAGTACTTC.

This clonotype was detected ten times or more. The V call is TRBV3-1, the J call TRBJ2-4; D is unclear. The CDR3 length is 12 residues. V lost 5 bases and J lost 7, with 9 bases in between. The germline CDR1 and CDR2 sequences are LGHDT and YNNKEL (reference sequence). The CDR3 sequence: CASSASENIQYF. DNA of the CDR3: TGTGCCAGCAGCGCGTCGGAGAACATTCAGTACTTC.

This clonotype was detected many times. V usage is TRBV20-1 and J usage is TRBJ2-5; D gene unclear. This CDR3 spans 12 amino acids. Germline CDR1 and CDR2: DFQATT and SNEGSKA (reference sequence). V shed 2 bases and J shed 4 bases, with 8 bases lying between them. CDR3 region: CSARPLGETQYF. CDR3 coding DNA: TGCAGTGCTAGACCCCTTGGAGAGACCCAGTACTTC.

This clonotype was detected many times. This rearrangement joins TRBV7-3 to TRBJ2-6; TRBD1 is a possible D gene (6 bases). The germline V and J ends were trimmed by 6 bases and 1 base, with 10 bases remaining between them. The CDR3 totals 15 residues. Germline CDR1 SGHTA, CDR2 FQGTGA. In nucleotides, the CDR3 is TGTGCCAGCAGTAAACAGGGTTCTGGGGCCAACGTCCTGACTTTC. Translated, it gives CASSKQGSGANVLTF.

The V and J genes are TRBV20-1 and TRBJ2-3, with D perhaps matching TRBD1 (6 bases). V was clipped by 2 bases and J by 7 bases, with 16 bases between them. Germline assignment: CDR1 DFQATT and CDR2 SNEGSKA (reference sequence). CDR3 length: 14 residues. CDR3 DNA sequence: TGCAGTGCTAGACCCACAGGGACCCCATATACGCAGTATTTT. It specifies CSARPTGTPYTQYF.

This clonotype has only a few counts. The V call is TRBV4-3, the J call TRBJ1-1; D is unclear. The CDR3 runs 14 residues. Trimming cost V 1 base and J 6 bases, with 12 bases left between them. The V gene's germline CDR1 is LGHNA and CDR2 YSLEER. CDR3 protein: CASSQVDRISEAFF. The CDR3 DNA reads TGCGCCAGCAGCCAAGTGGATCGAATCTCTGAAGCTTTCTTT.

Worth noting for this clonotype: A read error may explain this, as a much larger clone is one base away. No conserved phenylalanine or tryptophan ends this CDR3, so it is likely a read error. CDR3: CASSPFDGGTQYS. As DNA, the CDR3 is TGTGCCAGCAGCCCCTTCGATGGTGGGACCCAGTACTCC. The chain recombines TRBV14 with TRBJ2-5, with D uncertain. The germline V gene encodes CDR1 SGHDN and CDR2 FVKESK. The ends were cut back, 4 bases at V and 7 bases at J, with 13 bases in the middle. The CDR3 has 13 amino acids.

This clonotype was detected only a few times. This chain uses TRBV12-3 or TRBV12-4 with TRBJ2-7; 12 bases fit TRBD2. V dropped 6 bases and J dropped 1; count of bases not matched to a gene: 4. The CDR3 runs to 15 residues. Here the CDR3 DNA reads TGTGCCAGCAGACTAGCGGGGGGATCTTCCTACGAGCAGTACTTC. Its protein is CASRLAGGSSYEQYF.

This clonotype was counted between two and nine times. This chain uses TRBV11-2 with TRBJ2-3, with TRBD2 as a possible D gene (6 bases). V gave up 4 bases and J gave up 2 bases, with 22 bases separating them. The CDR3 spans 18 residues. CDR1 SGHAT and CDR2 FQNNGV come from the germline V gene. In DNA, the CDR3 is TGTGCCAGCAGCTCAACAAATTTAGCGGTTATTAACACAGATACGCAGTATTTT. Translation: CASSSTNLAVINTDTQYF. Full variable domain (outside the CDR3, taken from reference TRBV11-2 and TRBJ2-3): EAGVAQSPRYKIIEKRQSVAFWCNPISGHATLYWYQQILGQGPKLLIQFQNNGVVDDSQLPKDRFSAERLKGVDSTLKIQPAKLEDSAVYLCASSSTNLAVINTDTQYFGPGTRLTVL.